These 28 T cell receptor beta chains were all obtained from the same sample, sequenced in a study of blood T cell repertoires in COVID-19. The method was immunoSEQ multiplex PCR; TCRdb's version includes in-frame clones alone and lacks a portion of them. The sample has some 250,000 clones, 88% seen once. The sequenced material came from peripheral blood. The receptors come from a human donor in a cohort sampled during active COVID-19.

The chain uses TRBV2 and TRBJ2-7, with 8 bases fitting TRBD2. This CDR3 has 13 residues. Germline CDR1 reads SNHLY; CDR2 reads FYNNEI. V dropped 9 bases and J dropped 0; count of bases not matched to a gene: 4. CDR3 in amino acids: CASCGGSSYEQYF. The CDR3 DNA reads TGTGCCAGTTGCGGGGGGAGCTCCTACGAGCAGTACTTC.

This clone was picked up one time. This sequence joins TRBV27 and TRBJ2-7; tentatively, D is TRBD1 (5 bases). In germline, CDR1 is MNHEY, CDR2 SMNVEV (reference sequence). CDR3 length equals 14 residues. V was pared by 2 bases and J by 4 bases, with 12 bases between. As DNA, the CDR3 is TGTGCCAGCAGTTTAGGTTACAGGATGTACGAGCAGTACTTC. Amino acids: CASSLGYRMYEQYF.

The J gene is TRBJ1-2, the V gene TRBV5-6, with D tentatively TRBD1 (5 bases). The V end was cut by 1 base, the J end by 6 bases, with 10 bases between. This CDR3 comprises 13 residues. Germline V gives CDR1 SGHDT, CDR2 YYEEEE. The CDR3 DNA reads TGTGCCAGCAGCTTGCTACTCAGGGATGGCTACACCTTC. This gives the protein CASSLLLRDGYTF.

The rearrangement uses TRBV19 and TRBJ1-5, with D possibly matching TRBD1 (6 bases). Germline loops: CDR1 LNHDA, CDR2 SQIVND (reference sequence). Trimming pared 9 bases from V and 5 bases from J, leaving 11 bases between. The CDR3 runs to 12 residues. CDR3 bases: TGTGCCAGCAAGGACAGCTATCAGCCCCAGCATTTT. This gives the protein CASKDSYQPQHF.

The chain combines TRBV2 with TRBJ1-2, with 7 positions matching TRBD1. This CDR3 is built from 12 residues. Germline CDR1 reads SNHLY; CDR2 reads FYNNEI. The V gene end was trimmed by 5 bases and the J gene end by 8 bases; junction bases not matched to a gene: 5. Here the CDR3 DNA reads TGTGCCAGCAGTCGGACAGGCCGGGGCTACACCTTC. Translation gives CASSRTGRGYTF.

The J gene is TRBJ1-2, the V gene TRBV3-1 (or the pseudogene TRBV3-2); tentatively, D is TRBD1 (5 bases). In germline, CDR1 is LGHDT, CDR2 YNNKEL (reference sequence). The CDR3 runs 14 residues. V was clipped by 5 bases and J by 4 bases, with 14 bases between them. The CDR3 DNA follows: TGTGCCAGCAGCGACCGGGGGGGGACCTATGGCTACACCTTC. As protein: CASSDRGGTYGYTF.

The DNA of the CDR3 is TGTGCCAGCACCACTAGCGGGGGGGCGTCATACGAGCAGTACTTC. Protein product: CASTTSGGASYEQYF. This sequence joins TRBV6-5 and TRBJ2-7, with 13 bases that match TRBD2. Germline trimming cut 7 bases from V and 4 bases from J; bases unmatched to any gene: 7. This CDR3 is 15 amino acids long. CDR1 is MNHEY and CDR2 is SVGAGI in the germline V gene.

The rearrangement links TRBV24-1 to TRBJ2-1; TRBD2 agrees at 12 bases. Germline loops: CDR1 KGHDR, CDR2 SFDVKD. The CDR3 contains 16 residues. V trimming: 1 base; J trimming: 8 bases; junction bases outside the gene matches: 5. DNA of the CDR3: TGTGCCACCAGTGATTTTAGACTAGCGGGAGTGGATGAGCAGTTCTTC. It codes for CATSDFRLAGVDEQFF.

The count of this clone is one. The genes are TRBV28 and TRBJ1-5, with 9 bases matching TRBD1. The CDR3 contains 14 residues. Germline trimming cut 5 bases from V and 5 bases from J; bases unmatched to any gene: 4. CDR1 and CDR2 from the germline V gene are MDHEN and SYDVKM. The DNA of the CDR3 is TGTGCCAGCAGTGCCGGGACAGGGTATCAGCCCCAGCATTTT. It is translated as CASSAGTGYQPQHF.

The chain couples TRBV5-6 to TRBJ1-1, with D possibly being TRBD1 (6 bases). CDR1 SGHDT and CDR2 YYEEEE come from the germline V gene. Trimming stripped 1 base from V and 5 bases from J, with 15 bases between. The CDR3 covers 15 residues. CDR3 residues: CASSLTGMMRTEAFF. The CDR3 bases are TGTGCCAGCAGCTTGACAGGGATGATGAGGACTGAAGCTTTCTTT.

The genes are TRBV7-8 and TRBJ1-5; D gene uncertain. The V gene's germline CDR1 is SGHVS and CDR2 FQNEAQ. Trimming removed 4 bases at V and 7 bases at J, with 11 bases between. The CDR3 extends over 13 amino acids. The CDR3 loop is CASSSLASQPQHF. CDR3 nucleotides: TGTGCCAGCAGCTCCCTCGCGTCGCAGCCCCAGCATTTT.

CDR3 amino acids: CASSTGTVNEKLFF. CDR3 DNA sequence: TGTGCCAGCAGTACCGGGACAGTAAATGAAAAACTGTTTTTT. The chain combines TRBV28 with TRBJ1-4; 7 bases fit TRBD1. Trimming cost V 5 bases and J 5 bases; bases outside gene matches: 5. Germline lookup yields CDR1 MDHEN and CDR2 SYDVKM. This CDR3 is 14 amino acids long.

The V call is TRBV5-6, the J call TRBJ1-5; TRBD1 is a possible D gene (6 bases). CDR3 length equals 14 residues. Germline V gene sequence: CDR1 SGHDT, CDR2 YYEEEE. Deletions cut 4 bases from V and 1 base from J, with 9 bases between. This chain's CDR3 is CASSRGASNQPQHF. In nucleotides, the CDR3 is TGTGCCAGCAGCCGGGGGGCGAGCAATCAGCCCCAGCATTTT.

This CDR3 is CASSPGRTGRRGSSYNEQFF. In DNA, the CDR3 is TGCGCCAGCAGCCCTGGGAGGACAGGGAGACGGGGGAGCTCCTACAATGAGCAGTTCTTC. The V and J genes are TRBV4-3 and TRBJ2-1; 8 bases fit TRBD1. The CDR3 totals 20 residues. Germline assignment: CDR1 LGHNA and CDR2 YSLEER. J lost 0 bases, V lost 4 bases, and 17 bases had no gene match.

V and J are TRBV6-5 and TRBJ2-7; D is uncertain. Germline assignment: CDR1 MNHEY and CDR2 SVGAGI. Between the trimmed V and J ends, which lost 5 bases and 0 bases, there was a span of 14 bases. CDR3 length: 15 amino acids. The CDR3 bases are TGTGCCAGCAGTATATCCCACTCGAGCTCCTACGAGCAGTACTTC. Protein product: CASSISHSSSYEQYF.

The CDR3 sequence: CASSLVERGTEAFF. The DNA for the CDR3 is TGTGCCAGCAGCTTAGTAGAAAGGGGCACTGAAGCTTTCTTT. This sequence joins TRBV7-2 and TRBJ1-1; possible D gene TRBD1, 5 bases. The germline V and J ends were trimmed by 1 base and 4 bases, with 10 bases remaining between them. CDR3 length: 14 residues. Germline CDR1 is SGHTA and CDR2 is FQGNSA.

The chain carries TRBV13 and TRBJ1-2, with 8 bases matching TRBD1. J lost 8 bases, V lost 6 bases, and 8 bases had no gene match. CDR1 is PRHDT, CDR2 FYEKMQ, per germline (reference sequence). The CDR3 is made up of 13 amino acids. CDR3 nucleotide sequence: TGTGCCAGCAGGGACAGGGCCGAAAGGGGCTACACCTTC. Amino acids: CASRDRAERGYTF.

The rearrangement links TRBV24-1 to TRBJ2-2, with 10 bases lining up with TRBD1. The ends lost 5 bases at V and 5 bases at J; junction bases unmatched: 7. Germline V gene sequence: CDR1 KGHDR, CDR2 SFDVKD. This CDR3 contains 16 residues. This CDR3 is CATSVLGTGATGELFF. The CDR3 coding sequence is TGTGCCACCAGTGTTTTAGGGACAGGGGCTACCGGGGAGCTGTTTTTT.

V and J are TRBV7-3 and TRBJ2-1; 9 bases are shared with TRBD2. The CDR3 has 18 amino acids. The V gene end was trimmed by 0 bases and the J gene end by 5 bases; junction bases not matched to a gene: 11. Germline assignment: CDR1 SGHTA and CDR2 FQGTGA. The CDR3 protein is CASSLTYGAGGDHNEQFF. Here the CDR3 DNA reads TGTGCCAGCAGCTTAACGTATGGAGCGGGAGGAGATCACAATGAGCAGTTCTTC.

The chain links TRBV11-2 to TRBJ1-2, with D tentatively TRBD1 (6 bases). The V gene's germline CDR1 is SGHAT and CDR2 FQNNGV. This CDR3 has 17 amino acids. The V and J ends lost 4 bases and 3 bases respectively, with 21 bases between them. In DNA, the CDR3 is TGTGCCAGCAGCTCGACCTCAACAGGGACCGATGACTATGGCTACACCTTC. It encodes CASSSTSTGTDDYGYTF.

This chain joins TRBV11-3 and TRBJ2-6; 8 bases align to TRBD2. The CDR3 totals 15 residues. Trimming at V came to 5 bases and at J to 2 bases, leaving 2 bases not matched to a gene. CDR1 is SGHNT, CDR2 YENEEA, per germline. The DNA of the CDR3 is TGTGCCAGCAGCACGGGGGGGACTGGGGCCAACGTCCTGACTTTC. Amino acid sequence: CASSTGGTGANVLTF.

This clone showed up just a few times. The rearrangement joins TRBV7-2 to TRBJ2-7; D call uncertain. The CDR3 is 12 amino acids. CDR1 and CDR2 from the germline V gene are SGHTA and FQGNSA. The V end was cut by 1 base, the J end by 7 bases, with 8 bases between. The DNA of the CDR3 is TGTGCCAGCAGCTTAGATACGCGGGAGCAGTACTTC. Its translation is CASSLDTREQYF.

This clone was counted once. V gene TRBV15 combines with J gene TRBJ1-4; D unclear. Trimming cost V 1 base and J 3 bases, with 6 bases left between them. The CDR3 sequence is 14 residues long. The V gene's germline CDR1 is LNHNV and CDR2 YYDKDF (reference sequence). CDR3 coding DNA: TGTGCCACCAGCAGAGGGAGGGCTAATGAAAAACTGTTTTTT. Its translation: CATSRGRANEKLFF. Complete variable domain (other parts from reference TRBV15 and TRBJ1-4): DAMVIQNPRYQVTQFGKPVTLSCSQTLNHNVMYWYQQKSSQAPKLLFHYYDKDFNNEADTPDNFQSRRPNTSFCFLDIRSPGLGDTAMYLCATSRGRANEKLFFGSGTQLSVL.

The CDR3 DNA reads TGTGCCAGCAGCTCGACGGGACTGGATGCAACTAATGAAAAACTGTTTTTT. It translates to CASSSTGLDATNEKLFF. This rearrangement joins TRBV5-6 to TRBJ1-4, with D maybe TRBD1 (5 bases). Trimming pared 3 bases from V and 0 bases from J, leaving 15 bases between. CDR3 size: 17 residues. The germline V gene encodes CDR1 SGHDT and CDR2 YYEEEE.

V and J are TRBV5-8 and TRBJ1-5; maybe TRBD1 (6 bases). The CDR3 length is 15 residues. The ends were cut back, 4 bases at V and 5 bases at J, with 16 bases in the middle. Germline assignment: CDR1 SGHTS and CDR2 YDEGEE. CDR3 sequence reads: CASSPRGGLHQPQHF. CDR3 bases: TGTGCCAGCAGCCCCCGGGGGGGGCTTCATCAGCCCCAGCATTTT.

This rearrangement joins TRBV7-2 to TRBJ2-6; D ambiguous. V lost 5 bases, J lost 0 bases, and 11 bases lay in between. This CDR3 contains 16 residues. CDR1 and CDR2 from the germline V gene are SGHTA and FQGNSA. This CDR3 is CASSGSGHSGANVLTF. CDR3 DNA: TGTGCCAGCAGCGGATCTGGGCACTCTGGGGCCAACGTCCTGACTTTC.

The chain combines TRBV28 with TRBJ2-7; 10 bases map to TRBD1. This CDR3 is 15 amino acids long. V trimming: 0 bases; J trimming: 4 bases; junction bases outside the gene matches: 3. CDR1 MDHEN and CDR2 SYDVKM come from the germline V gene. CDR3 sequence reads: CASSLWTGGGYEQYF. The CDR3 nucleotides are TGTGCCAGCAGTTTATGGACAGGGGGCGGATACGAGCAGTACTTC.

The genes are TRBV5-1 and TRBJ2-1, with 10 bases lining up with TRBD1. The trim removed 5 bases at V and 7 bases at J, leaving 6 bases unmatched. The CDR3 has 14 residues. Germline loops: CDR1 SGHRS, CDR2 YFSETQ. The CDR3 DNA reads TGCGCCAGCAGGAGACAGGGGGCGGGGAATGAGCAGTTCTTC. It is translated as CASRRQGAGNEQFF.